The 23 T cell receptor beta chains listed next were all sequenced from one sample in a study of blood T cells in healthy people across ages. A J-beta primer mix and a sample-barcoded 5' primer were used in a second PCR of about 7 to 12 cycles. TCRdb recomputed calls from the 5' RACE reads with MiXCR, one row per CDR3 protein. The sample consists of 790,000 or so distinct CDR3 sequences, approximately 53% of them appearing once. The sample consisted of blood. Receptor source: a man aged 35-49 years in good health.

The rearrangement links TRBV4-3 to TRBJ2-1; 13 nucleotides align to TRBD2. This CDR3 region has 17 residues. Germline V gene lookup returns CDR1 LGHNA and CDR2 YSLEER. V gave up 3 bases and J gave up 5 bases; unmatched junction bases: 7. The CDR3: CASSQQLAGGPHNEQFF. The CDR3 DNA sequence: TGCGCCAGCAGCCAGCAACTAGCGGGAGGGCCCCACAATGAGCAGTTCTTC.

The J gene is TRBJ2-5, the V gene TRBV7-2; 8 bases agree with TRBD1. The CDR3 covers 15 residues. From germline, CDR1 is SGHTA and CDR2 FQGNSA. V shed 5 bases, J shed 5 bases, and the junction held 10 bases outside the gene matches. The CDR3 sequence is CASSRRTGSGETQYF. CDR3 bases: TGTGCCAGCAGCCGGAGGACAGGGTCGGGGGAGACCCAGTACTTC.

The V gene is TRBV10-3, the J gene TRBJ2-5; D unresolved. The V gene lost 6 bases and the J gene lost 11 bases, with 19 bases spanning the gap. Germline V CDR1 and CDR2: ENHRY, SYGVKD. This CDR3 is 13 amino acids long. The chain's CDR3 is CAIRGSRADEQYF. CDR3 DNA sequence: TGTGCCATCAGGGGAAGTAGGGCCGATGAGCAGTACTTC.

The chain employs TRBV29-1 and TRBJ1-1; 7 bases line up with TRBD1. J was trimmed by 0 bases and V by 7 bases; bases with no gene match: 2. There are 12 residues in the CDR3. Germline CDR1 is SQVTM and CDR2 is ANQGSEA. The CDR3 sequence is CSAGQMNTEAFF. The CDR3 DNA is TGCAGCGCGGGACAGATGAACACTGAAGCTTTCTTT.

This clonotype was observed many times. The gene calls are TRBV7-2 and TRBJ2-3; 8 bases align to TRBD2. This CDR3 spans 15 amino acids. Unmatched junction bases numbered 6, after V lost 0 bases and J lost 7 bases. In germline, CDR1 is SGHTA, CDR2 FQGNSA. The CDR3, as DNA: TGTGCCAGCAGCTTAGCCTCGGGAGGGCCATATACGCAGTATTTT. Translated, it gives CASSLASGGPYTQYF.

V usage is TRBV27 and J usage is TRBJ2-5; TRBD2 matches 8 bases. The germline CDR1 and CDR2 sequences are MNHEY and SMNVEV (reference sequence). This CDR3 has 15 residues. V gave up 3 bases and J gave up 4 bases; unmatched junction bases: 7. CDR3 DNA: TGTGCCAGCAGTTTCCAAGCGGGAGTAGGAGAGACCCAGTACTTC. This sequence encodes CASSFQAGVGETQYF.

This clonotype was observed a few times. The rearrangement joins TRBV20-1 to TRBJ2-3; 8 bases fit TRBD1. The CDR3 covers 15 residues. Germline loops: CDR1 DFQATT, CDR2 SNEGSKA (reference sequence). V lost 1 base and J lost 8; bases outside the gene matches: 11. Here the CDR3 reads CSARVPHRGFTTQYF. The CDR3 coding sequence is TGCAGTGCTAGAGTTCCCCACAGGGGGTTCACTACGCAGTATTTT.

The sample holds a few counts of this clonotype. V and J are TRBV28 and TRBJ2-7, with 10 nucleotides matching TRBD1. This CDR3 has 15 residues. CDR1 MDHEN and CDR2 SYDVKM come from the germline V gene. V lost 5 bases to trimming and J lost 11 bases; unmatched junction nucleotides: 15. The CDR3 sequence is CASSGTGTGDPREYF. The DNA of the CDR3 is TGTGCCAGCAGTGGCACCGGGACAGGGGACCCCCGGGAGTACTTC.

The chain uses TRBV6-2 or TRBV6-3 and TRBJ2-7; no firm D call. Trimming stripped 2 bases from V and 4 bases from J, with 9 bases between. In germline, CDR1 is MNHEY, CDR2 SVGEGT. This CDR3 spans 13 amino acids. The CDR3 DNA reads TGTGCCAGCAGTTACGTAGGGTTATACGAGCAGTACTTC. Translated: CASSYVGLYEQYF.

The CDR3, as DNA: TGTGCCAGCAGCTCAACCGGGACGGAGAGCTACACCTTC. Its translation is CASSSTGTESYTF. V is TRBV11-3 and J is TRBJ1-2; D might be TRBD1 (5 bases). Germline CDR1 SGHNT, CDR2 YENEEA. Trimming left V 4 bases short and J 9 bases short, with 15 bases between. The length of the CDR3 is 13 residues.

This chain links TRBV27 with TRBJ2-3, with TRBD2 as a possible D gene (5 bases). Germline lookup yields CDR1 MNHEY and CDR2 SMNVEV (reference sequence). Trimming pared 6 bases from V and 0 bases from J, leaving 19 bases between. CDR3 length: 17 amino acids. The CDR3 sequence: CASSQRGRAISTDTQYF. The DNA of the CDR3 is TGTGCCAGCAGCCAAAGAGGGCGCGCCATCAGCACAGATACGCAGTATTTT.

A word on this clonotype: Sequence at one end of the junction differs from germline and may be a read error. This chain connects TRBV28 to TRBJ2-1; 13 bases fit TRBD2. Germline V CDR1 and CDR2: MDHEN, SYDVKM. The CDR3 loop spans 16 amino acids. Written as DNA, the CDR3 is TGTGCCAGCAGTGGCCCGGGGACTAGCGGGATTGATGAGCGGTTCTTC. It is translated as CASSGPGTSGIDERFF.

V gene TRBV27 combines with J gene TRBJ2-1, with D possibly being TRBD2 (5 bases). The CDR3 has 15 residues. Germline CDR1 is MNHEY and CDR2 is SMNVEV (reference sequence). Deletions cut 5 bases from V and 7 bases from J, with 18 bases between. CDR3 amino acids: CASSLPGLTQNEQFF. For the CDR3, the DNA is TGTGCCAGCAGTCTCCCTGGACTCACTCAGAATGAGCAGTTCTTC.

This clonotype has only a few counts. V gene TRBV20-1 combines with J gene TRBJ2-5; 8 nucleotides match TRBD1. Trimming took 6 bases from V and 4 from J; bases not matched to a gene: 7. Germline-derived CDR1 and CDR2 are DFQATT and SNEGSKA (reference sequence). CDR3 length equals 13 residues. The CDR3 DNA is TGCAGTGCGGTCGGGACAGGACGAGAGACCCAGTACTTC. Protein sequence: CSAVGTGRETQYF.

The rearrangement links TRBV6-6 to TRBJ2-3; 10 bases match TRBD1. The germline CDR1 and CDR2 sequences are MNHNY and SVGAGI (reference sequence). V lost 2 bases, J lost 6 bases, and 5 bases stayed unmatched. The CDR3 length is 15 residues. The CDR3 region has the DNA TGTGCCAGCAGTTACGGACAGGGGGTACTTGATACGCAGTATTTT. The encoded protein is CASSYGQGVLDTQYF.

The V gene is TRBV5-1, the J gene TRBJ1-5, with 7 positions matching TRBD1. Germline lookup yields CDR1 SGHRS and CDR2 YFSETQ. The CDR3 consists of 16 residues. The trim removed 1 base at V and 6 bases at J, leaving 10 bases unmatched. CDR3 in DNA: TGCGCCAGCAGCTTGACAGGGGATGCAAGTAGTCAGCCCCAGCATTTT. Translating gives CASSLTGDASSQPQHF.

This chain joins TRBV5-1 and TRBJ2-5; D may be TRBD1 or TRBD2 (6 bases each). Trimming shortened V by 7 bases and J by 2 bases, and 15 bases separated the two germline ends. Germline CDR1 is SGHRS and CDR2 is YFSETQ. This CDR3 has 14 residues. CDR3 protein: CASGGQGGQETQYF. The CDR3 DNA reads TGCGCCAGCGGGGGGCAAGGGGGGCAAGAGACCCAGTACTTC.

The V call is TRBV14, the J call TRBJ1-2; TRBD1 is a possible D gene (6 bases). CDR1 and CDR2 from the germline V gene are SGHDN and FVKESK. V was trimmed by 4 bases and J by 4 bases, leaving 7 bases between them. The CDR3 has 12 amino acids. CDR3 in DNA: TGTGCCAGCAGCCGGACAGCCTATGGCTACACCTTC. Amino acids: CASSRTAYGYTF.

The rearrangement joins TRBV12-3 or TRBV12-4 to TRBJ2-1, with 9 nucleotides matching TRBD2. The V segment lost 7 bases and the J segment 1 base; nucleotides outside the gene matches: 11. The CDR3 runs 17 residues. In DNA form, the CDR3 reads TGTGCCAGCACCAATCGACTAGCGGACCCATCCTACAATGAGCAGTTCTTC. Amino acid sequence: CASTNRLADPSYNEQFF.

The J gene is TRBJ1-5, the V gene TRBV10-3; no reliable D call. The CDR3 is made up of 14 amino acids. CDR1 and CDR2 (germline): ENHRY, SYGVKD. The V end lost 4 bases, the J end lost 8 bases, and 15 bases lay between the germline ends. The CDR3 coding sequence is TGTGCCATCAGTGGAGGACTGGCGAATGAGCCCCAGCATTTT. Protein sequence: CAISGGLANEPQHF.

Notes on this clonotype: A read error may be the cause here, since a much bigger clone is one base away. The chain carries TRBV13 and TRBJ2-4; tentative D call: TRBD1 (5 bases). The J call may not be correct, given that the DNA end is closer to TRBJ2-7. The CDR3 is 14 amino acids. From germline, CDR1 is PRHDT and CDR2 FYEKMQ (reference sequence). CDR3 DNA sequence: TGTGCCGGCACCCAATCGGACATAGCCTACGAGCAGTACTTC. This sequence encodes CAGTQSDIAYEQYF.

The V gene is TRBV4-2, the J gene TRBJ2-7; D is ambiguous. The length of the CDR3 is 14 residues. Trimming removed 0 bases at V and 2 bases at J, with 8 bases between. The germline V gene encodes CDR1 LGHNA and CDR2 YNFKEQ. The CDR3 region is CASSQEATTYEQYF. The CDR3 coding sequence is TGTGCCAGCAGCCAAGAGGCGACGACCTACGAGCAGTACTTC.

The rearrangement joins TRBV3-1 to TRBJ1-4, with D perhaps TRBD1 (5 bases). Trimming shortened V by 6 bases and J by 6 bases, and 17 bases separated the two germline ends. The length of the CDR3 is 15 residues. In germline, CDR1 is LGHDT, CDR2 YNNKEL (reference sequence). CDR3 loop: CASRPAGGWHEKLFF. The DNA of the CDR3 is TGTGCCAGCAGGCCGGCCGGGGGATGGCATGAAAAACTGTTTTTT. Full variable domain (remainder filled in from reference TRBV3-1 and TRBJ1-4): DTAVSQTPKYLVTQMGNDKSIKCEQNLGHDTMYWYKQDSKKFLKIMFSYNNKELIINETVPNRFSPKSPDKAHLNLHINSLELGDSAVYFCASRPAGGWHEKLFFGSGTQLSVL.